The 7 T cell receptor beta chains below come from one sample, sequenced in a study of human T cells and chemical hapten exposure. Time point described: pre-sensitization, week 0. Treatment specified: therapeutic diphenylcyclopropenone sensitization with weekly scalp DPC. RNA extraction used unfractionated whole blood as the source of total RNA. TCRdb reanalysed the RACE reads using MiXCR and keeps one entry per CDR3 protein. Among around 33,000 distinct CDR3 sequences, around 12% were seen once, and the ten largest hold more than 1.5%. This material consisted of whole blood, taken in connection with sensitization to the hapten diphenylcyclopropenone (DPC). These TCRs come from a woman in her thirties or forties with alopecia areata. Some clones in this sample may be carry-over from other donors' samples.

This clonotype showed up many times. V and J are TRBV12-5 and TRBJ2-1, with D hard to call. Germline CDR1 and CDR2: LGHNT and FRNRAP. The CDR3 consists of 12 residues. The germline V and J ends were trimmed by 1 base and 10 bases, with 8 bases remaining between them. CDR3 sequence reads: CASGLGVGEQFF. CDR3 sequence (DNA): TGTGCTAGTGGTTTGGGGGTAGGGGAGCAGTTCTTC. Together with reference TRBV12-5 and TRBJ2-1, the CDR3 gives the full variable domain: DARVTQTPRHKVTEMGQEVTMRCQPILGHNTVFWYRQTMMQGLELLAYFRNRAPLDDSGMPKDRFSAEMPDATLATLKIQPSEPRDSAVYFCASGLGVGEQFFGPGTRLTVL.

This clonotype was recorded at least ten times. V usage is TRBV28 and J usage is TRBJ1-1, with 8 bases identical to TRBD1. CDR1 MDHEN and CDR2 SYDVKM come from the germline V gene. The CDR3 totals 15 residues. The V gene end was trimmed by 5 bases and the J gene end by 5 bases; junction bases not matched to a gene: 10. The CDR3 is CASSARGGQVTEAFF. The CDR3 DNA reads as TGTGCCAGCAGTGCCCGGGGGGGACAGGTAACTGAAGCTTTCTTT.

This clonotype has a handful of counts. The chain combines TRBV28 with TRBJ2-7; possible D gene TRBD1, 5 bases. The CDR3 is 13 residues long. The V end lost 8 bases, the J end lost 2 bases, and 13 bases lay between the germline ends. The germline V gene encodes CDR1 MDHEN and CDR2 SYDVKM. The chain's CDR3 is CASFPQGAYEQYF. CDR3 bases: TGTGCCAGCTTTCCCCAGGGTGCCTACGAGCAGTACTTC.

Ten or more counts support this clonotype. The CDR3: CASSPPGNLDGYTF. The DNA of the CDR3 is TGTGCCAGCAGCCCTCCCGGGAATCTGGATGGCTACACCTTC. This sequence joins TRBV7-8 and TRBJ1-2; D unclear. This CDR3 has 14 residues. The germline V gene encodes CDR1 SGHVS and CDR2 FQNEAQ. Trimming shortened V by 5 bases and J by 6 bases, and 16 bases separated the two germline ends.

The table lists this clonotype with many counts. The chain employs TRBV29-1 and TRBJ2-7; D tentatively fits TRBD1 or TRBD2 (7 bases each). V dropped 3 bases and J dropped 4 bases, with 10 bases sitting between them. The length of the CDR3 is 12 residues. Germline-derived CDR1 and CDR2 are SQVTM and ANQGSEA. The CDR3 protein is CSVDRGGYEQYF. DNA of the CDR3: TGCAGCGTTGACAGGGGGGGGTACGAGCAGTACTTC.

About this clonotype itself: A much larger clone lies a single base off, so this may be a read error. This sequence joins TRBV27 and TRBJ1-1; TRBD1 aligns across 8 bases. The CDR3 totals 17 residues. The germline V gene encodes CDR1 MNHEY and CDR2 SMNVEV (reference sequence). Written as DNA, the CDR3 is TGTGCCAGCAGTCCACACAGGGGGAGGGCTATGAACACTGAAGCTTACTTT. It yields the protein CASSPHRGRAMNTEAYF.

There are many counts of this clonotype. CDR3 residues: CASSGGKAGTEAFF. The CDR3 DNA sequence: TGTGCCAGCAGTGGAGGGAAAGCAGGAACTGAAGCTTTCTTT. The chain is built from TRBV27 and TRBJ1-1; D gene ambiguous. V was shortened by 5 bases and J by 5 bases, with 15 bases between the two germline ends. The CDR3 is 14 residues long. Germline-derived CDR1 and CDR2 are MNHEY and SMNVEV (reference sequence).